This record concerns one TCR beta chain sequence. The target of this receptor is not known. No qualities accompany the bases; no much larger clone lies one base away. The time point label here, explained by the study, means: baseline before first vaccination. Samples from vaccinated people were obtained from the UK trials COV001 and COV002, which included a single-blind randomized controlled phase 2/3 trial of AZD1222 (ChAdOx1 nCoV-19) in healthy adults. Trial participant PBMC samples were collected at day 0 and day 28 after the second dose for TCRbeta chain sequencing. These data belong to a study of T cell responses to AZD1222 COVID-19 vaccine (dated by TCRdb to about 2021). Some background on the complete study: AZD1222 recipients whose second dose came at about 4 weeks and those whose second dose came at about 12 weeks were combined into one group, since spike-specific TCR depth and breadth did not differ between the two schedules. A total of around 240 trial participants underwent TCR sequencing, of whom around 200 received two doses of AZD1222 and about 26 received two doses of the MenACWY control vaccine. Trial participants were enrolled by age into subgroups of 18-55, 56-69 and 70-plus years, and about 150, 27 and 61 TCR-sequenced participants, respectively, were included in these subgroups. What the research found in general, with its limitations: No day 14 peak-response samples were available, so repertoires were characterized only after the peak T cell response. In the small 56-69-year group, the increase in depth fell short of significance, most likely because of low power. The vaccine-associated CD4 TCRs covered the entire spike protein, and the dominant responses fell in regions 160-218 and 743-854. After two AZD1222 doses, both the breadth and the depth of spike-specific TCRs were significantly higher than at day 0 and than in MenACWY recipients. Participants were mostly white British, with more females than males. The authors suggested clonal diversity may have been underestimated. Conclusions about previously exposed vaccinees are limited, since just a handful of AZD1222 recipients were seropositive for SARS-CoV-2 at baseline. Nearly half of unique spike-specific TCRs reportedly recognized epitopes outside regions mutated in the B.1.351 and B.1.1.7 variants.

The germline V gene yields SGDLS for CDR1 and YYNGEE for CDR2. The CDR3 has 15 amino acids, counting the end cysteine and phenylalanine. Only the CDR3 part of the read is kept: 45 bases, read in frame from the first base. After removal of 3 bases from V and 5 bases from J, the junction retains 1 base not matched to a gene. The CDR3 regions of human TCRbeta chains were analyzed by immunosequencing. Concerning the study's data processing: Repertoire TCRs were checked for matches against a reference library of SARS-CoV-2-specific TCRs that had been generated using the MIRA antigen-specificity platform. Breadth was defined as the fraction of unique TCRs that were SARS-CoV-2-associated. Depth was defined as the fraction of total T cells that were SARS-CoV-2-associated. Using the MIRA data, every spike-specific TCR was mapped to the spike region that the TCR reacted to and assigned to either a CD4 or a CD8 class. Log10-transformed breadth and depth values were compared by one-way ANOVA with Sidak's multiple comparisons tests. TCRdb holds this immuneACCESS table with in-frame rearrangements only. Some clones are missing; in checked studies, unresolved V genes explain under half, and the rest has no known cause. The D gene and trimming were derived from the DNA, and the V and J assignments and clone size from that table. The sample profile shows 90,000 to 140,000 clones; approximately 90% of them were found once. Together, the top ten hold about 2.5% of the sample.

The input for sequencing was peripheral blood, taken on day 0 of AZD1222 vaccination. In this chain, TRBV9 is recombined with TRBJ2-5; 16 middle bases align to TRBD2. The clonotype comes from an adult in good health. CDR3 loop: CASSEGLAGGETQYF. The DNA sequence is TGTGCCAGCAGCGAGGGACTAGCGGGGGGGGAGACCCAGTACTTC.